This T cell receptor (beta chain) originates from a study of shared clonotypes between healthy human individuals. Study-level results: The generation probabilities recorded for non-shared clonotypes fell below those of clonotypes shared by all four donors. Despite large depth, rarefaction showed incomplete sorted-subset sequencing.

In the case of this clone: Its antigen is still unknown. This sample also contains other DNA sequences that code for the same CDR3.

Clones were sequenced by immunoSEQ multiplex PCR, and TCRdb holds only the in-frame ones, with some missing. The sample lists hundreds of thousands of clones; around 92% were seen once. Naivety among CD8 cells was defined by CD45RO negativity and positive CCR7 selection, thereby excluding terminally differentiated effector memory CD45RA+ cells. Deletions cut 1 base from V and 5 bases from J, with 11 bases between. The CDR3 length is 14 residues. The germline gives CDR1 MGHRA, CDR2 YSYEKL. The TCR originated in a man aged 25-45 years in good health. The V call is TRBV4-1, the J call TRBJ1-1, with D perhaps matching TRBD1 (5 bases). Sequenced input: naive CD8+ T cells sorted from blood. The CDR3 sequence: CASSQVGGGTEAFF. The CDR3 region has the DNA TGCGCCAGCAGCCAAGTGGGTGGGGGTACTGAAGCTTTCTTT.